This TCR beta chain was identified during a study of blood T cells in healthy people across ages. The CDR3 length is 15 residues. The V gene's germline CDR1 is SQVTM and CDR2 ANQGSEA. The J segment lost 6 bases and the V segment lost 7 bases, leaving 14 bases of the junction unmatched. The authors ran a second PCR of 7 to 11 cycles using a sample-barcoded 5' primer and a J-beta primer mix. TCRdb re-called the 5' RACE reads with MiXCR, one entry per CDR3 protein. The table includes some 1.8 million distinct CDR3 sequences, around 40% detected once. This clonotype has ten or more counts. Sequencing was performed on blood. The genes are TRBV29-1 and TRBJ1-2; 10 positions agree with TRBD1. This clonotype was obtained from a human donor in good health. The CDR3 reads CSAQPLIGTGDGYTF. The CDR3 nucleotides are TGCAGCGCCCAACCCTTGATTGGGACAGGGGATGGCTACACCTTC.